This note documents a single TCR beta chain sequence. The record originates from a study of shared clonotypes between healthy human individuals. Libraries were prepared by immunoSEQ multiplex PCR; TCRdb keeps only in-frame clonotypes and omits some of them. This table has roughly 2 million clones, over 85% appearing once. V shed 7 bases and J shed 4 bases, with 19 bases lying between them. This CDR3 has 14 residues. CDR1 SQVTM and CDR2 ANQGSEA come from the germline V gene. Sequencing was done on a sample of naive CD4+ T cells sorted from blood. Indicated subset: CD45RA+ positively selected. The receptor was isolated from a man aged 18 to 30 in good health. The V call is TRBV29-1, the J call TRBJ1-2, with a weak D call TRBD1 (5 bases). The CDR3 DNA follows: TGCAGCGCGCGGTCTCGAGGGGATGGCTATGGCTACACCTTC. It yields the protein CSARSRGDGYGYTF.